The text below deals with one T cell receptor (beta chain). Its matching antigen is unknown. The data originate from a study of CD8 T cells in ankylosing spondylitis. Whole-study findings and limits: Disease-linked clones were CD8+ and relatively rare in peripheral blood.

Each CDR3 protein is one row after TCRdb ran MiXCR on the 5' RACE reads. There are 220,000 or so distinct CDR3 sequences in the sample; about 10% occur only once, and under 25% lies in the top ten. This CDR3 comprises 16 residues. The V and J ends lost 3 bases and 2 bases respectively, with 17 bases between them. Germline CDR1 SGDLS, CDR2 YYNGEE. This chain uses TRBV9 with TRBJ2-5; possible D gene TRBD1, 6 bases. The specimen was blood, either unsorted or a sorted T cell fraction (not recorded which). This sequence was found in a male donor with ankylosing spondylitis or in good health (not recorded which). CDR3 bases: TGTGCCAGCAGCGAGCCTCCGGGACATTCGCAAGAGACCCAGTACTTC. Protein: CASSEPPGHSQETQYF.